This T cell receptor (beta chain) comes out of a study of PD-L1 blockade in urothelial cancer. Overall study context: About 90% of the roughly 29 patients were men with bladder-origin urothelial cancer. General study results and limits: Patients with below-median pretreatment blood clonality survived longer. Tumor-linked clones in blood grew more by 3 weeks in durable-benefit patients.

J was trimmed by 7 bases and V by 4 bases; bases with no gene match: 9. CDR3 length: 16 residues. The V gene's germline CDR1 is LNHDA and CDR2 SQIVND (reference sequence). The cohort comprised individuals with locally advanced or metastatic urothelial carcinoma. The method was immunoSEQ multiplex PCR; TCRdb's version includes in-frame clones alone and lacks a portion of them. The table shows tens of thousands of clones, with roughly four fifths occurring only once. As to this clone: Its antigen is not identified.

J is TRBJ2-7 and V is TRBV19; 14 positions agree with TRBD2. This material consisted of PBMCs, taken around atezolizumab (anti-PD-L1) treatment. The receptor comes from a man in his 60s with urothelial cancer. CDR3 protein: CASSNTGLAGAREQYF. DNA of the CDR3: TGTGCCAGTAGTAATACGGGACTAGCGGGGGCCCGGGAGCAGTACTTC.